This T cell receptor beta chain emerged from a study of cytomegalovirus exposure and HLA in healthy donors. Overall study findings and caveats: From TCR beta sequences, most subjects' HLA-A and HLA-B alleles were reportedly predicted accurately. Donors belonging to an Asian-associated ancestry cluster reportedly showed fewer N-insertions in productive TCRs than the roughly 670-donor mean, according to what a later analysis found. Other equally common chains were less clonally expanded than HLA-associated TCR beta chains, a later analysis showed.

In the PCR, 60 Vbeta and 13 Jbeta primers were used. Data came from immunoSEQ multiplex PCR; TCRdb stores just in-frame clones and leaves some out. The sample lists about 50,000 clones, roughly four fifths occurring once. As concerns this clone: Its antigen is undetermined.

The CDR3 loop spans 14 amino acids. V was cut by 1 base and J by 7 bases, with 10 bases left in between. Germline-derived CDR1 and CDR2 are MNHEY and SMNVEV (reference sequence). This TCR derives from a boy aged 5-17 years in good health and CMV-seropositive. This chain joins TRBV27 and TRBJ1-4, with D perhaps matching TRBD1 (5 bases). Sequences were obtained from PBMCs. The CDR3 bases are TGTGCCAGCAGTTTATATCAGGGCGGTGAAAAACTGTTTTTT. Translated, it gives CASSLYQGGEKLFF.